These 4 T cell receptor beta chains originate from one sample sequenced in a study of T-cell reconstitution after alpha-beta-depleted transplantation in children listed by TCRdb under 2016. Library construction relied on PCR. TCRdb lists the instrument as Illumina HiSeq 2500. TCR library preparation used molecular barcoding, with unique molecular identifiers applied to normalize quantification of the TCRbeta repertoire. TCRdb reran the public reads through fastp at Q25 and MiXCR, keeping productive beta chains. Each entry is one CDR3 protein sequence, shown with its most common DNA and genes. This sample lists around 380,000 distinct CDR3 sequences; approximately 10% were detected once. The ten largest clonotypes hold approximately 5% of the sample. The input for sequencing was PBMCs from the stem cell graft donor, taken from the stem cell graft. The receptors were gathered from a human donor who donated a stem cell graft to a child with acute myeloid leukemia.

The chain uses TRBV6-1 and TRBJ2-1; the match to TRBD2 covers 8 bases. The junction had 8 bases not matched to a gene; V was cut back by 8 bases and J by 2 bases. CDR3 length: 15 amino acids. The germline V gene encodes CDR1 MNHNS and CDR2 SASEGT. CDR3 DNA sequence: TGTGCCAGCGCCCGGGAGGGGCTAGCCTACAATGAGCAGTTCTTC. Its translation is CASAREGLAYNEQFF.

This clonotype was counted only a few times. The V and J genes are TRBV20-1 and TRBJ2-3; the D is unclear. Trimming cost V 5 bases and J 1 base, with 7 bases left between them. The germline CDR1 and CDR2 sequences are DFQATT and SNEGSKA (reference sequence). This CDR3 has 12 amino acids. The CDR3 region is CSAEVRTDTQYF. The CDR3 DNA reads as TGCAGTGCTGAAGTCCGCACAGATACGCAGTATTTT.

This sequence joins TRBV29-1 and TRBJ1-1, with D possibly being TRBD1 (6 bases). This CDR3 comprises 13 residues. CDR1 SQVTM and CDR2 ANQGSEA come from the germline V gene. Trimming stripped 7 bases from V and 4 bases from J, with 16 bases between. The CDR3 loop reads CSAVRGGGTEAFF. CDR3 bases: TGCAGCGCTGTGAGGGGAGGGGGCACTGAAGCTTTCTTT. The full variable domain, in which reference TRBV29-1 and TRBJ1-1 provide the parts outside the CDR3, is SAVISQKPSRDICQRGTSLTIQCQVDSQVTMMFWYRQQPGQSLTLIATANQGSEATYESGFVIDKFPISRPNLTFSTLTVSNMSPEDSSIYLCSAVRGGGTEAFFGQGTRLTVV.

This clonotype was recorded many times. The CDR3 DNA reads as TGTGCCAGCAGCATCGGACAGGGGGGTGGAAACACCATATATTTT. This gives the protein CASSIGQGGGNTIYF. The V and J genes are TRBV7-9 and TRBJ1-3; 10 bases match TRBD1. J gave up 3 bases and V 5 bases, and 4 bases lay outside the gene matches. The CDR3 has 15 residues. CDR1 and CDR2 from the germline V gene are SEHNR and FQNEAQ (reference sequence).